Shown below are 27 T cell receptor beta chains from a single sample sequenced in a study of early stage breast cancer tumors. Generated by immunoSEQ multiplex PCR, the TCRdb table keeps only in-frame clones and is missing some. The sample contains over 45,000 clones, approximately 80% of which appear only once. The specimen was blood. The origin of the receptors is a person between 50 and 60 years old with breast cancer.

This clone was observed a single time. The chain combines TRBV5-1 with TRBJ2-2, with 7 nucleotides matching TRBD1. The CDR3 has 15 amino acids. After removal of 4 bases from V and 2 bases from J, the junction contained 5 bases not matched to a gene. Germline V CDR1 and CDR2: SGHRS, YFSETQ. The CDR3 loop is CASSLRDSNTGELFF. The CDR3 region has the DNA TGCGCCAGCAGCCTCCGGGACAGTAACACCGGGGAGCTGTTTTTT.

The V call is TRBV10-3, the J call TRBJ2-3, with D perhaps matching TRBD1 or TRBD2 (5 bases each). CDR1 and CDR2 from the germline V gene are ENHRY and SYGVKD. Trimming removed 6 bases at V and 0 bases at J, with 7 bases between. There are 13 residues in the CDR3. The CDR3 spells CAIRGVSTDTQYF. The CDR3 nucleotides are TGTGCCATCAGGGGGGTAAGCACAGATACGCAGTATTTT.

The rearrangement uses TRBV27 and TRBJ1-1, with a possible D match to TRBD1 (5 bases). V lost 6 bases and J lost 2, with 13 bases in between. The CDR3 runs to 14 residues. The germline gives CDR1 MNHEY, CDR2 SMNVEV (reference sequence). The CDR3 loop is CASRRGGVNTEAFF. Here the CDR3 DNA reads TGTGCCAGCAGACGTGGGGGGGTAAACACTGAAGCTTTCTTT.

Within the sample, this clone is medium-sized. The chain has TRBV6-4 and TRBJ2-2; 8 bases fit TRBD1. The CDR3 runs 15 residues. J gave up 3 bases and V 5 bases, and 5 bases lay outside the gene matches. CDR1 is MRHNA, CDR2 SNTAGT, per germline. The CDR3, as DNA: TGTGCCAGCAGTCCGGGACAGGATGACACCGGGGAGCTGTTTTTT. Amino acid sequence: CASSPGQDDTGELFF.

The V and J genes are TRBV5-6 and TRBJ2-1, with a weak D call TRBD2 (5 bases). Germline assignment: CDR1 SGHDT and CDR2 YYEEEE. The CDR3 length is 16 residues. Trimming took off 3 bases at V and 0 bases at J, with 13 bases between the two ends. CDR3 in DNA: TGTGCCAGCAGCTATAAACTAGGTCCCTCCTACAATGAGCAGTTCTTC. This encodes CASSYKLGPSYNEQFF.

This clone has a handful of counts. The V gene is TRBV6-5, the J gene TRBJ1-2; 11 bases are a match to TRBD1. Germline CDR1 and CDR2: MNHEY and SVGAGI. This CDR3 contains 15 residues. The trim removed 6 bases at V and 2 bases at J, leaving 5 bases unmatched. CDR3: CASRTGTGGNYGYTF. DNA of the CDR3: TGTGCCAGCAGGACCGGGACAGGGGGGAACTATGGCTACACCTTC.

The chain is built from TRBV4-3 and TRBJ1-1; no clear D. V gave up 0 bases and J gave up 11 bases, with 19 bases separating them. CDR1 and CDR2 from the germline V gene are LGHNA and YSLEER. This CDR3 region has 15 residues. CDR3 region: CASSQDLSDFAGAFF. CDR3 in DNA: TGCGCCAGCAGCCAAGATTTAAGTGATTTCGCGGGGGCTTTCTTT.

This clone was counted only a few times. CDR3 nucleotides: TGTGCCAGCAGTCCTCAGGGGAGCGGGGGTGAAAAACTGTTTTTT. It translates to CASSPQGSGGEKLFF. The rearrangement joins TRBV2 to TRBJ1-4; the D gene is possibly TRBD1 (6 bases). CDR1 is SNHLY and CDR2 is FYNNEI in the germline V gene. The CDR3 covers 15 residues. With 5 bases removed from V and 7 bases from J, the gap between germline ends came to 17 bases.

The chain carries TRBV27 and TRBJ2-7; 9 bases align to TRBD1. CDR1 MNHEY and CDR2 SMNVEV come from the germline V gene (reference sequence). The length of the CDR3 is 14 residues. The J segment lost 6 bases and the V segment lost 4 bases, leaving 7 bases of the junction unmatched. The chain's CDR3 is CASSSETGGGEQYF. For the CDR3, the DNA is TGTGCCAGCAGTTCGGAGACAGGGGGTGGCGAGCAGTACTTC.

This chain joins TRBV28 and TRBJ2-7, with a possible D match to TRBD1 (5 bases). Germline CDR1 and CDR2: MDHEN and SYDVKM. V lost 3 bases and J 5 bases, leaving 5 bases between the germline ends. This CDR3 comprises 11 residues. The CDR3 spells CASSLGHEQYF. The DNA of the CDR3 is TGTGCCAGCAGTTTGGGGCACGAGCAGTACTTC.

The J gene is TRBJ2-7, the V gene TRBV18; weak D call: TRBD1 (6 bases). The CDR3 is 15 amino acids. V lost 3 bases to trimming and J lost 2 bases, with 14 bases between them. The germline V gene has CDR1 KGHSH and CDR2 LQKENI. CDR3 nucleotide sequence: TGTGCCAGCTCACCCGACAGGTTTGGCACCTACGAGCAGTACTTC. It yields the protein CASSPDRFGTYEQYF. The full variable domain, rest sourced from reference TRBV18 and TRBJ2-7, is NAGVMQNPRHLVRRRGQEARLRCSPMKGHSHVYWYRQLPEEGLKFMVYLQKENIIDESGMPKERFSAEFPKEGPSILRIQQVVRGDSAAYFCASSPDRFGTYEQYFGPGTRLTVT.

This clone has only one observation. The CDR3 here is CASSLGRVDGYTF. The CDR3 DNA follows: TGCGCCAGCAGCCTCGGTCGGGTGGATGGCTACACCTTC. The V and J genes are TRBV5-1 and TRBJ1-2; no firm D call. Germline CDR1 is SGHRS and CDR2 is YFSETQ. The CDR3 is 13 residues long. V was clipped by 4 bases and J by 6 bases, with 13 bases between them.

This chain links TRBV6-6 with TRBJ2-7, with 9 bases aligning to TRBD2. J lost 6 bases, V lost 6 bases, and 9 bases had no gene match. The CDR3 runs to 14 residues. Germline V CDR1 and CDR2: MNHNY, SVGAGI (reference sequence). This chain's CDR3 is CASSTGTSLTEQYF. The CDR3 DNA reads as TGTGCCAGCAGCACCGGGACTAGCCTAACCGAGCAGTACTTC.

The chain links TRBV6-5 to TRBJ1-1; 8 bases are shared with TRBD1. The V segment lost 7 bases and the J segment 5 bases; nucleotides outside the gene matches: 9. The germline gives CDR1 MNHEY, CDR2 SVGAGI. This CDR3 is built from 14 residues. Here the CDR3 DNA reads TGTGCCAGCATTACACGACAGGGGAGGACTGAAGCTTTCTTT. Translated: CASITRQGRTEAFF.

J is TRBJ2-7 and V is TRBV6-5, with 10 bases that match TRBD1. Germline CDR1 is MNHEY and CDR2 is SVGAGI. V dropped 5 bases and J dropped 6; count of bases not matched to a gene: 7. CDR3 length equals 14 residues. The CDR3 sequence is CASSTTGTGVEQYF. CDR3 nucleotides: TGTGCCAGCAGTACCACCGGGACAGGGGTCGAGCAGTACTTC.

V usage is TRBV10-3 and J usage is TRBJ2-2; D unresolved. Trimming stripped 4 bases from V and 0 bases from J, with 3 bases between. Germline assignment: CDR1 ENHRY and CDR2 SYGVKD. The CDR3 covers 13 residues. The CDR3 bases are TGTGCCATCAGTGTCGCGAACACCGGGGAGCTGTTTTTT. Translation: CAISVANTGELFF.

The CDR3 sequence is CASSQSGRVVNEQFF. CDR3 sequence (DNA): TGCGCCAGCAGTCAATCGGGGCGGGTGGTCAATGAGCAGTTCTTC. The chain is built from TRBV23-1 and TRBJ2-1; D is possibly TRBD1 or TRBD2 (5 bases each). TRBV23-1 is reported as an ORF; its role is uncertain. This CDR3 has 15 amino acids. V was clipped by 0 bases and J by 6 bases, with 12 bases between them.

The V and J genes are TRBV6-4 and TRBJ1-1, with D possibly TRBD1 on 6 matching bases. This CDR3 comprises 14 residues. Germline CDR1 and CDR2: MRHNA and SNTAGT. V gave up 7 bases and J gave up 3 bases, with 15 bases separating them. Here the CDR3 reads CASTMLGGDTEAFF. The CDR3 nucleotides are TGTGCCAGCACAATGTTAGGGGGGGACACTGAAGCTTTCTTT.

The V call is TRBV7-2, the J call TRBJ2-7; D gene unclear. In germline, CDR1 is SGHTA, CDR2 FQGNSA. The germline V and J ends were trimmed by 1 base and 3 bases, with 1 base remaining between them. This CDR3 has 11 amino acids. For the CDR3, the DNA is TGTGCCAGCAGCTTAGTCTACGAGCAGTACTTC. Its translation: CASSLVYEQYF.

The chain has TRBV28 and TRBJ1-1; weak D call: TRBD1 (5 bases). In germline, CDR1 is MDHEN, CDR2 SYDVKM. The length of the CDR3 is 13 residues. The V end lost 11 bases, the J end lost 0 bases, and 13 bases lay between the germline ends. CDR3 loop: CALRGGMNTEAFF. CDR3 bases: TGTGCCCTACGGGGGGGGATGAACACTGAAGCTTTCTTT.

J is TRBJ1-2 and V is TRBV27; possible D gene TRBD1, 6 bases. The CDR3 is 13 residues long. Germline CDR1 is MNHEY and CDR2 is SMNVEV (reference sequence). The V end was cut by 2 bases, the J end by 6 bases, with 10 bases between. The chain's CDR3 is CASSLQGFNGYTF. The CDR3 DNA reads TGTGCCAGCAGTTTACAGGGGTTCAATGGCTACACCTTC.

This clone appeared a few times. The J gene is TRBJ2-7, the V gene TRBV7-3; D call uncertain. Germline V CDR1 and CDR2: SGHTA, FQGTGA. CDR3 length: 14 residues. The V gene lost 5 bases and the J gene lost 5 bases, with 16 bases spanning the gap. The CDR3 nucleotides read TGTGCCAGCAGCAGTTGGGTCCCAGCCCACGAGCAGTACTTC. Protein: CASSSWVPAHEQYF.

The CDR3: CASSTWGTGLGYEQYF. CDR3 in DNA: TGTGCCAGCAGTACATGGGGGACAGGGTTAGGCTACGAGCAGTACTTC. This chain connects TRBV28 to TRBJ2-7; 9 nucleotides line up with TRBD1. The J segment lost 3 bases and the V segment lost 5 bases, leaving 11 bases of the junction unmatched. Per germline, CDR1 MDHEN and CDR2 SYDVKM. This CDR3 is built from 16 residues. The entire variable domain, with the rest obtained from reference TRBV28 and TRBJ2-7, is as follows: DVKVTQSSRYLVKRTGEKVFLECVQDMDHENMFWYRQDPGLGLRLIYFSYDVKMKEKGDIPEGYSVSREKKERFSLILESASTNQTSMYLCASSTWGTGLGYEQYFGPGTRLTVT.

The chain joins TRBV5-1 to TRBJ2-5; tentative D call: TRBD1 (6 bases). Germline loops: CDR1 SGHRS, CDR2 YFSETQ. The CDR3 runs to 15 residues. Trimming stripped 2 bases from V and 5 bases from J, with 16 bases between. The CDR3 region has the DNA TGCGCCAGCAGCTTCACAGGGATGACTCTCGAGACCCAGTACTTC. As protein: CASSFTGMTLETQYF.

The CDR3 sequence is CASSLLRQGAVDTQYF. The CDR3 DNA reads as TGTGCCAGCAGCTTGTTAAGACAGGGTGCTGTTGATACGCAGTATTTT. This chain links TRBV7-2 with TRBJ2-3, with 7 bases that match TRBD1. V was pared by 3 bases and J by 6 bases, with 12 bases of the junction left unmatched. The CDR3 is 16 residues long. In germline, CDR1 is SGHTA, CDR2 FQGNSA.

The rearrangement uses TRBV7-8 and TRBJ2-1, with D perhaps matching TRBD1 (6 bases). V was pared by 1 base and J by 13 bases, with 14 bases between. The CDR3 is 13 residues long. Germline CDR1 is SGHVS and CDR2 is FQNEAQ. In DNA, the CDR3 is TGTGCCAGCAGCTTAGTGGTCACGGGACATCAGTTCTTC. Translation gives CASSLVVTGHQFF. The full variable domain, its missing parts supplied by reference TRBV7-8 and TRBJ2-1, is GAGVSQSPRYKVAKRGQDVALRCDPISGHVSLFWYQQALGQGPEFLTYFQNEAQLDKSGLPSDRFFAERPEGSVSTLKIQRTQQEDSAVYLCASSLVVTGHQFFGPGTRLTVL.

This rearrangement joins TRBV7-8 to TRBJ2-5; TRBD1 aligns across 8 bases. The germline CDR1 and CDR2 sequences are SGHVS and FQNEAQ. The CDR3 loop spans 16 amino acids. With 2 bases clipped from V and 4 bases from J, the junction kept 9 bases outside the gene matches. This CDR3 reads CASSLRPGQAGETQYF. DNA for the CDR3: TGTGCCAGCAGCTTAAGACCGGGACAGGCGGGAGAGACCCAGTACTTC.